This T cell receptor beta chain derives from a study of T cell responses to AZD1222 COVID-19 vaccine (dated by TCRdb to about 2021). For the study in its entirety: AZD1222 recipients whose second dose came at about 4 weeks and those whose second dose came at about 12 weeks were combined into one group, since spike-specific TCR depth and breadth did not differ between the two schedules. A total of around 240 trial participants underwent TCR sequencing, of whom 207 had received two doses of AZD1222 and some 26 had received two doses of the MenACWY control vaccine. Trial participants were enrolled into age subgroups of 18-55, 56-69 and 70-plus years, which contained about 160, 30 and 59 TCR-sequenced participants, respectively.

The CDR3 regions of human TCRbeta chains were analyzed by immunosequencing. Turning to the authors' computational methods: Repertoire TCRs were matched against a reference library of SARS-CoV-2-specific TCRs generated with the MIRA antigen-specificity platform. Breadth was defined as the fraction of unique TCRs that were SARS-CoV-2-associated. Depth was defined as the fraction of total T cells that were SARS-CoV-2-associated. Each spike-specific TCR was assigned to its reactive spike region and to a CD4 or CD8 class using the MIRA data. Log10-transformed breadth and depth values were compared by one-way ANOVA with Sidak's multiple comparisons tests. This is the immuneACCESS table as TCRdb keeps it, with only in-frame sequences that have V and J called. A part of the clones is gone; compared with another copy, unresolved V genes explain less than half, and the rest is unexplained. V and J calls and clone size are given by that table; D and trimming were obtained from the DNA. The sample table records more than 95,000 clones; roughly nine tenths of these occur just once. Under 35% of the sample is in the top ten clones.

Regarding this clone: No antigen is known for it. Per-base qualities were not stored, and no clone one base away is much larger.

What the research found in general, with its limitations: Reportedly, close to half of the unique spike-specific TCRs recognized epitopes lying outside the regions that are mutated in the B.1.351 and B.1.1.7 variants. After two AZD1222 doses, spike-specific TCR breadth and depth were significantly higher than at day 0 and than in MenACWY recipients. Participants were mostly white British and included more females than males, and it was suggested by the authors that clonal diversity may have been underestimated. Conclusions about previously exposed vaccinees were limited because only six AZD1222 recipients were SARS-CoV-2 seropositive at baseline. The 56-69-year group was small, and its depth increase did not reach significance, likely because of low power. Because no day 14 peak-response samples were available, repertoires were characterized only after the peak T cell response. The vaccine-associated CD4 TCRs covered the entire spike protein, and the dominant responses fell in regions 160-218 and 743-854.

In light of the paper, this sample's time point label describes: baseline before first vaccination. Vaccinee samples came from UK trials COV001 and COV002, including a single-blind randomized controlled phase 2/3 trial of AZD1222 (ChAdOx1 nCoV-19) in healthy adults. Trial participant PBMC samples were collected at day 0 and day 28 after the second dose for TCRbeta chain sequencing. V is shortened by 7 bases, J by 4 bases, and the region joining them spans 19 bases. The CDR3 has 15 amino acids, counting the end cysteine and phenylalanine. The entry retains the CDR3 DNA only, 45 bases that are in frame from base 1. The germline V gene supplies CDR1 SNHLY and CDR2 FYNNEI.

The input for sequencing was peripheral blood, taken on day 0 of AZD1222 vaccination. The chain is made from TRBV2 and TRBJ1-2, with no reliable assignment of the D segment. The sequence was collected from an adult in good health. The CDR3 corresponds to CASTKTGTFGYGYTF. The sequenced DNA is TGTGCCAGCACTAAAACGGGTACTTTCGGCTATGGCTACACCTTC.